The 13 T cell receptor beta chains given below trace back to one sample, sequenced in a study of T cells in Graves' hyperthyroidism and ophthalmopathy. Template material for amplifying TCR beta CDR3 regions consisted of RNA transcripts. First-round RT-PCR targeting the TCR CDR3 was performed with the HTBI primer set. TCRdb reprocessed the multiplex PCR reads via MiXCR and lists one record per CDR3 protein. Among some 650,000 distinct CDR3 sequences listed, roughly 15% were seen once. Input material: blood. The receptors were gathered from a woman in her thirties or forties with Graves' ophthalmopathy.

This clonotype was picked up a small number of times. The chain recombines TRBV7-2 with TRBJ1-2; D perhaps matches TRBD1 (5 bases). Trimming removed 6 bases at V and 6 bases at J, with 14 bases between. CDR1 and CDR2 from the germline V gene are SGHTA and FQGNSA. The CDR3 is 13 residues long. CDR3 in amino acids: CASRSGGVDGYTF. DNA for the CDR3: TGTGCCAGCAGATCCGGGGGGGTTGATGGCTACACCTTC.

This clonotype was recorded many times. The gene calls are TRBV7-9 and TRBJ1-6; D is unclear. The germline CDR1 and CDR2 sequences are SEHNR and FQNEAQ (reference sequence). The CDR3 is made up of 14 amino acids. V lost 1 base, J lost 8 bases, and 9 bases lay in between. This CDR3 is CASSLVGGDSPLHF. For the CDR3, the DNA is TGTGCCAGCAGCTTAGTGGGCGGCGATTCACCCCTCCACTTT. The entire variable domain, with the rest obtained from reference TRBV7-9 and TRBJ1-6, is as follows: DTGVSQNPRHKITKRGQNVTFRCDPISEHNRLYWYRQTLGQGPEFLTYFQNEAQLEKSRLLSDRFSAERPKGSFSTLEIQRTEQGDSAMYLCASSLVGGDSPLHFGNGTRLTVT.

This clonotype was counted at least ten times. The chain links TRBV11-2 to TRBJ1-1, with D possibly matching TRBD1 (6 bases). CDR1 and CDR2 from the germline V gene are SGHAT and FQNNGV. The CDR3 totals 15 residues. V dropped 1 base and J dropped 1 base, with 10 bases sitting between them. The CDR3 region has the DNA TGTGCCAGCAGCTTAGCGGACAGAGGGAACACTGAAGCTTTCTTT. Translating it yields CASSLADRGNTEAFF.

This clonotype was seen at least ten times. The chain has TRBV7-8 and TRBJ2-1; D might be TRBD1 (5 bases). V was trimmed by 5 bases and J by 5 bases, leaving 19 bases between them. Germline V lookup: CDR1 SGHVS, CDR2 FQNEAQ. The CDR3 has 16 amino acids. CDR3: CASSGARFPQNNEQFF. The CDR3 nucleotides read TGTGCCAGCAGCGGGGCGAGGTTCCCCCAAAACAATGAGCAGTTCTTC. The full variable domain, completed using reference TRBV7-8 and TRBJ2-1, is GAGVSQSPRYKVAKRGQDVALRCDPISGHVSLFWYQQALGQGPEFLTYFQNEAQLDKSGLPSDRFFAERPEGSVSTLKIQRTQQEDSAVYLCASSGARFPQNNEQFFGPGTRLTVL.

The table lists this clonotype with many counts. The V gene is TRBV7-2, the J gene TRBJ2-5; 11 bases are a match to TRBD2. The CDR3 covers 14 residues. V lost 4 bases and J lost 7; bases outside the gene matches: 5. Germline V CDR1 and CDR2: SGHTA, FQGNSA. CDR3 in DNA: TGTGCCAGCAGCTGGGAGCTAGCGGGAGGGACCCAGTACTTC. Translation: CASSWELAGGTQYF.

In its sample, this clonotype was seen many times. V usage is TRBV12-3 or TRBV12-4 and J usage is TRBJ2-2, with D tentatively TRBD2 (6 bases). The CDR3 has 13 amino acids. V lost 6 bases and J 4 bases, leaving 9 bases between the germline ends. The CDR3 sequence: CASRPTSTGELFF. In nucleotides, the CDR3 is TGTGCCAGCAGACCGACTAGCACCGGGGAGCTGTTTTTT.

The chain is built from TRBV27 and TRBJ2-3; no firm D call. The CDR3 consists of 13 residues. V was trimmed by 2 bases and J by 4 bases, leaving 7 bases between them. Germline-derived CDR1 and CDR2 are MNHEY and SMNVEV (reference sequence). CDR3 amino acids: CASSLRLADTQYF. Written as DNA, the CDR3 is TGTGCCAGCAGTTTAAGGCTCGCAGATACGCAGTATTTT.

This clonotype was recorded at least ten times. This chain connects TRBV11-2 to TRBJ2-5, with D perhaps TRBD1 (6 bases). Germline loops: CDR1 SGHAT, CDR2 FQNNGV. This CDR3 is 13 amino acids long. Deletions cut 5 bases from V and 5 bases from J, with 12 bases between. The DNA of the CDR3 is TGTGCCAGCAGCAACTACAGGGTCGAGACCCAGTACTTC. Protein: CASSNYRVETQYF.

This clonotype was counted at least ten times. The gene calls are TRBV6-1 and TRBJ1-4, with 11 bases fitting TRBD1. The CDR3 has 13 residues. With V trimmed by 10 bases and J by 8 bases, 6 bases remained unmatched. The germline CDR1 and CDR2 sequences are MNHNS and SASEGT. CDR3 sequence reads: CAILRTGGEKLFF. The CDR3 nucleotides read TGTGCCATCCTTCGGACAGGGGGCGAAAAACTGTTTTTT.

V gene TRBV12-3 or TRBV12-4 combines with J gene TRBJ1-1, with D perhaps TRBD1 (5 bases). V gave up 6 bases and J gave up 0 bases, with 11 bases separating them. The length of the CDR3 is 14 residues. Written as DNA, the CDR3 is TGTGCCAGCAGGGACGGGGCAGTGAACACTGAAGCTTTCTTT. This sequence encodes CASRDGAVNTEAFF.

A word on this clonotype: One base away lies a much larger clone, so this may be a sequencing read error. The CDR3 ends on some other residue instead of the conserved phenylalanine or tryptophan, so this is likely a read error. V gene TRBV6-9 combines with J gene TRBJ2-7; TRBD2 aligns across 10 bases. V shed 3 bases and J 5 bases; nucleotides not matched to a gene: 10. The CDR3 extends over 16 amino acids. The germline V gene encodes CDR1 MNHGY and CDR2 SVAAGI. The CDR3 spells CASSYRADLAGDEQYS. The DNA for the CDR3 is TGTGCCAGCAGTTACCGGGCGGACCTAGCGGGAGACGAGCAGTACTCC.

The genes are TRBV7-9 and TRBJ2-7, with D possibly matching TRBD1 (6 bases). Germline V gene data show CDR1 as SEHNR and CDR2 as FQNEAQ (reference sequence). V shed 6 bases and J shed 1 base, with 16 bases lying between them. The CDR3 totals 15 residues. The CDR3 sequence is CASRGAGSSSYEQYF. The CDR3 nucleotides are TGTGCCAGCAGGGGGGCCGGGTCAAGTTCCTACGAGCAGTACTTC.

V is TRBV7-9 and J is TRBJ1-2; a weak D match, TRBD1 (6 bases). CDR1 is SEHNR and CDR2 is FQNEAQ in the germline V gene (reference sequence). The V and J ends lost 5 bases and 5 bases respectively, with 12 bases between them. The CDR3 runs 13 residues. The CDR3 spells CASSVPGTYGYTF. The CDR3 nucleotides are TGTGCCAGCAGCGTTCCAGGGACATATGGCTACACCTTC.